Described below is a single TCR beta chain sequence and its context. This clone was observed a handful of times. Its cognate antigen has yet to be identified. The read terminates 3 residues ahead of where the CDR3 ends, so the germline J gene completes it. This record comes from a study of T cell clonality in common variable immunodeficiency (dated by TCRdb to 2014 to 2015). Results and caveats for the whole study, not just this receptor: Correlations of repertoire features with clinical complications were constrained by heterogeneity among patients within the CVID cohort. Reportedly, TCRbeta sequences from CVID had fewer deletions and N-nucleotide insertions, and highly modified clones with 13 or more V deletions were absent from CVID. Although equal DNA input was used, an average of about 81,820 unique sequences per sample was obtained for controls, compared with about 29,000 for CVID samples. Compared with healthy controls, CVID subjects showed increased TCRbeta clonality (t-test p = 0.018), a feature most characteristic of about a third of subjects. Healthy controls shared more TCRbeta clones with each other than CVID subjects shared among themselves (p < 0.0001). According to the authors, finding the cause of the higher clonality in CVID would require sequencing the repertoires of T cell subpopulations.

For sequencing, equivalent amounts of genomic DNA were input from CVID and control samples. For every sample, a 60 bp segment covering the rearranged TCRbeta CDR3 region was amplified and then sequenced. The immunoSEQ assay, a bias-corrected multiplex PCR with high-throughput sequencing, was employed for TCRbeta amplification. Per the authors' processing: Every unique nucleotide sequence was considered a clone and was annotated with V, D and J genes, copy number and frequency. Sequences were labeled productive if in frame, and non-productive if out of frame or containing stop codons. As previously described, Shannon's entropy was used to calculate clonality. Mean CDR3 Kyte-Doolittle hydropathy was derived from the predicted amino acid sequences of productive clones. Scaled V gene usage was hierarchically clustered using Manhattan distance and complete linkage with the R hclust function. Clone sharing by CDR3 amino acid sequence was assessed by resampling 12 repertoires per group over 100 rounds. The repertoires were searched for 70 published EBV-specific and almost 250 published CMV-specific TCRbeta sequences. A couple of CVID samples that yielded fewer than 10,000 sequences were excluded from the analysis, so approximately 40 CVID repertoires were retained. The immuneACCESS repertoire file appears here via TCRdb, limited to in-frame rearrangements. These files lack a portion of the clones; in checked studies, under half of the deficit traces to unresolved V genes, and the cause of the others is not known. The DNA was the basis for D and trimming; V, J and clone size are from that table. The sample comprises some 21,000 clones, and every one was counted more than once. Around 25% of the sample belongs to the ten largest clones.

V is pruned by 3 bases and J by 7 bases, leaving 8 bases of the junction without a gene match. Taken from cysteine to phenylalanine, the CDR3 has 17 residues. Only the CDR3 bases that were read are kept: 42 of them, in frame from base 1. Sequences KGHSH (CDR1) and LQKENI (CDR2) are obtained from the germline V gene. Diagnosis of CVID followed standard criteria, namely serum IgG, IgA and/or IgM below the normal range together with specific antibody deficiency. There were over 40 subjects in the CVID group (approximately 30 male and around 15 female), ranging in age from roughly 9 to 65 years, with a mean age of 40. Predominantly Caucasian heritage was noted among both the CVID patients and the healthy controls. At the time of study participation, every CVID subject had been on replacement immunoglobulin therapy for one year or longer. No CVID subject was ill or taking immunomodulatory or immunosuppressive medication when blood was collected. Heparinized peripheral whole blood samples of about 4.5 to 8.5 ml were obtained from each donor. Genomic DNA from adults with common variable immune deficiency (CVID) and from healthy adult controls was used for sequencing of TCRbeta CDR3 repertoires. To isolate peripheral blood mononuclear cells, diluted blood was subjected to density centrifugation over Hypaque 1077 or Ficoll-Paque. Genomic DNA was extracted from unsorted mononuclear cells by Qiagen column purification or by a centrifugation-based method.

This sequence uses TRBV18 and TRBJ2-2; 13 nucleotides in the junction match TRBD2. This TCR was sampled from a human donor with common variable immunodeficiency. Sequenced: peripheral blood mononuclear cells. CDR3 region: CASSPTSGGPFDGELFF. CDR3 bases read: TGTGCCAGCTCACCGACTAGCGGGGGGCCTTTTGACGGGGAG.